Listed below are T cell receptor beta chains from one sample, sequenced in a study of T cell responses to AZD1222 COVID-19 vaccine. Profiling relied on immunoSEQ multiplex PCR, and the TCRdb table lists in-frame clones only, not all of them. The sample gives about 110,000 clones, around nine tenths of which show up once; approximately 4.8% is in the top ten. Sequenced material: peripheral blood, taken 28 days after the second AZD1222 dose. The receptors come from an adult who received the AZD1222 COVID-19 vaccine. Each CDR3 is given with its conserved first and last residue. A D gene is named only where the DNA matches it firmly. Not every row has a clone size; where given, it reads once, few, many or a size class.

length | D | J | size | V | DNA | CDR3
15 | TRBD2 | TRBJ2-2 | NA | TRBV2 | TGTGCCAGCAGTGGAGCGGGGGGGCCCCCCGGGGAGCTGTTTTTT | CASSGAGGPPGELFF
15 | NA | TRBJ1-5 | NA | TRBV6-6 | TGTGCCAGCACCCACCCCCCGGGAGGCAATCAGCCCCAGCATTTT | CASTHPPGGNQPQHF
14 | NA | TRBJ2-3 | NA | TRBV10-3 | TGTGCCATCAGTGAAAAGGGAAGCACAGATACGCAGTATTTT | CAISEKGSTDTQYF
13 | NA | TRBJ2-7 | NA | TRBV28 | TGTGCCAGCAGCAGTCACAGCTCCTACGAGCAGTACTTC | CASSSHSSYEQYF
15 | TRBD1 | TRBJ1-4 | NA | TRBV14 | TGTGCCAGCAGTCCCGGACAGGGACCTAATGAAAAACTGTTTTTT | CASSPGQGPNEKLFF
14 | NA | TRBJ1-2 | NA | TRBV7-2 | TGTGCCAGCAGCTTAGAGACAGTTACCTATGGCTACACCTTC | CASSLETVTYGYTF
15 | NA | TRBJ1-1 | NA | TRBV11-3 | TGTGCCAGCAGCTTAGGGCAGGGGCTGAACACTGAAGCTTTCTTT | CASSLGQGLNTEAFF
14 | TRBD1 | TRBJ2-5 | NA | TRBV5-1 | TGCGCCAGCAGCTTGGGGCAGGGGGCAGAGACCCAGTACTTC | CASSLGQGAETQYF
14 | NA | TRBJ1-1 | NA | TRBV5-1 | TGCGCCAGCAAAGTCCCTTTAGGGAACACTGAAGCTTTCTTT | CASKVPLGNTEAFF
13 | NA | TRBJ1-2 | NA | TRBV27 | TGTGCCAGCAGTTCGACAGCTAACTATGGCTACACCTTC | CASSSTANYGYTF
15 | NA | TRBJ1-5 | NA | TRBV6-5 | TGTGCCAGCAGTTACTCGGGAGGCCAAGGTCAGCCCCAGCATTTT | CASSYSGGQGQPQHF
13 | NA | TRBJ2-2 | NA | TRBV29-1 | TGCAGCGTTGAAATCATCGACACCGGGGAGCTGTTTTTT | CSVEIIDTGELFF
14 | NA | TRBJ1-6 | NA | TRBV7-9 | TGTGCCAGCAGCCCCCAGGGCATTAATTCACCCCTCCACTTT | CASSPQGINSPLHF
13 | NA | TRBJ2-5 | NA | TRBV5-6 | TGTGCCAGCAGCCCCTGGACGGAAGAGACCCAGTACTTC | CASSPWTEETQYF
16 | NA | TRBJ1-3 | NA | TRBV28 | TGTGCCAGCAGTACCCCGACACGGTCTGTGGGAAACACCATATATTTT | CASSTPTRSVGNTIYF
14 | NA | TRBJ1-3 | NA | TRBV9 | TGTGCCAGCAGCCTCGGGGGGGACGGAAACACCATATATTTT | CASSLGGDGNTIYF
13 | TRBD1 | TRBJ1-2 | once | TRBV28 | TGTGCCAGCAGTGATCCAGGGGGTCGCGGCTACACCTTC | CASSDPGGRGYTF
12 | TRBD1 | TRBJ2-7 | NA | TRBV7-9 | TGTGCCAGCAAACAGGGGGCTGGCGAGCAGTACTTC | CASKQGAGEQYF
16 | NA | TRBJ2-1 | NA | TRBV3-1/TRBV3-2 | TGTGCCAGCAGCGGACGCGGGTTTAGCTCCTACAATGAGCAGTTCTTC | CASSGRGFSSYNEQFF
13 | TRBD1 | TRBJ1-1 | NA | TRBV29-1 | TGCAGCGTTGCGGACAGGGCGAACACTGAAGCTTTCTTT | CSVADRANTEAFF
15 | NA | TRBJ1-5 | NA | TRBV18 | TGTGCCAGCTCACCAGGGGTCGCGAGTAATCAGCCCCAGCATTTT | CASSPGVASNQPQHF
18 | TRBD2 | TRBJ2-3 | once | TRBV7-7 | TGTGCTAGCAGCCCAAGCCTGACTAGCGGGGGAAGCACAGATACGCAGTATTTT | CASSPSLTSGGSTDTQYF